This entry features one T cell receptor beta chain sequence. The method was immunoSEQ multiplex PCR; TCRdb's version includes in-frame clones alone and lacks a portion of them. The sample yields about 94,000 clones, roughly four fifths seen once. The sample originates from a study of blood T cell repertoires in COVID-19. Trimming cost V 4 bases and J 7 bases; bases outside gene matches: 6. The CDR3 is 15 amino acids. The V gene's germline CDR1 is SNHLY and CDR2 FYNNEI. The gene calls are TRBV2 and TRBJ2-1; 11 nucleotides align to TRBD1. The specimen was peripheral blood. This TCR was recovered from a man aged 60 to 69 with acute or convalescent COVID-19. CDR3 amino acids: CASSVGTGGGNEQFF. Here the CDR3 DNA reads TGTGCCAGCAGTGTGGGGACAGGGGGTGGGAATGAGCAGTTCTTC.